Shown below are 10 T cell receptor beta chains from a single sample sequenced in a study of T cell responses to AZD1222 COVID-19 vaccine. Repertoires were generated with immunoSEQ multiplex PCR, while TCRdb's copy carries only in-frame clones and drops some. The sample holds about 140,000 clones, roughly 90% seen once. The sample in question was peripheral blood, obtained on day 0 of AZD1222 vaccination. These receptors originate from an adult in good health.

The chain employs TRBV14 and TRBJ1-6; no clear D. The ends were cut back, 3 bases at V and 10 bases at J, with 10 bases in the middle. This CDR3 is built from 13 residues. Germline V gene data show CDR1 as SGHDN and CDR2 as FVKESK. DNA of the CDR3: TGTGCCAGCAGCCACAGTCATGGGTCACCCCTCCACTTT. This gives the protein CASSHSHGSPLHF.

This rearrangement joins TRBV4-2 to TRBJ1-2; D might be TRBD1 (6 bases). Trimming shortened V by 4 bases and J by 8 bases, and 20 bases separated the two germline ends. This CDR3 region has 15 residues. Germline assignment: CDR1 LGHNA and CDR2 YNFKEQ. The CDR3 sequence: CASSLANRDDGGYTF. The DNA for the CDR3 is TGTGCCAGCAGCCTCGCGAACAGGGACGATGGGGGCTACACCTTC.

CDR3 DNA: TGTGCCATCAGTGACAGGGGGCGTTTGATTGACTATGGCTACACCTTC. It is translated as CAISDRGRLIDYGYTF. This chain links TRBV10-3 with TRBJ1-2, with 8 bases identical to TRBD1. Germline CDR1 ENHRY, CDR2 SYGVKD. With V trimmed by 3 bases and J by 3 bases, 9 bases remained unmatched. This CDR3 comprises 16 residues.

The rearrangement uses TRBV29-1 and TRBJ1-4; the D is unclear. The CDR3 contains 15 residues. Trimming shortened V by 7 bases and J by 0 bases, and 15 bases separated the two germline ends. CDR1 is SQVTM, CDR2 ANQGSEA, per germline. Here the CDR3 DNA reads TGCAGCGCCACGTTAGCCGCCACAACTAATGAAAAACTGTTTTTT. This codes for CSATLAATTNEKLFF.

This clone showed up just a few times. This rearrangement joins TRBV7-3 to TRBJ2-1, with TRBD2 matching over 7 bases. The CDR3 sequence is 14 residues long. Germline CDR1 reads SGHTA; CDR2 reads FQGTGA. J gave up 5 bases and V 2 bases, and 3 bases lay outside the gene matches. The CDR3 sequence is CASSLAGANNEQFF. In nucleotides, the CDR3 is TGTGCCAGCAGCTTAGCGGGAGCGAACAATGAGCAGTTCTTC.

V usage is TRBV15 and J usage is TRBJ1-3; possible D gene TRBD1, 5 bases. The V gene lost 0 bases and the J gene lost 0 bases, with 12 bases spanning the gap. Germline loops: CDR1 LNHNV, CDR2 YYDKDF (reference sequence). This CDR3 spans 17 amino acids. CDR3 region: CATSRDLAQGSGNTIYF. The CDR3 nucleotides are TGTGCCACCAGCAGAGATTTAGCGCAGGGCTCTGGAAACACCATATATTTT.

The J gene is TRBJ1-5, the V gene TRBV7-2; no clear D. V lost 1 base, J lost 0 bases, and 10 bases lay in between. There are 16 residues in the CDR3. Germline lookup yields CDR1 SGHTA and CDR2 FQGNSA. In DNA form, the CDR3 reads TGTGCCAGCAGCTTAGGCAGGCCTAATAGCAATCAGCCCCAGCATTTT. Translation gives CASSLGRPNSNQPQHF.

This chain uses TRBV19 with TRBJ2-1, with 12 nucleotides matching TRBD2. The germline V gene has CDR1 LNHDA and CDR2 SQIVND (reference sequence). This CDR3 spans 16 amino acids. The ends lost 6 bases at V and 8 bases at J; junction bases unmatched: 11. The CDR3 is CASSVPLAGGLDEQFF. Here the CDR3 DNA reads TGTGCCAGTAGCGTTCCCCTAGCGGGGGGGTTGGATGAGCAGTTCTTC. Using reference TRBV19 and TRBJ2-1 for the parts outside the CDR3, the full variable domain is DGGITQSPKYLFRKEGQNVTLSCEQNLNHDAMYWYRQDPGQGLRLIYYSQIVNDFQKGDIAEGYSVSREKKESFPLTVTSAQKNPTAFYLCASSVPLAGGLDEQFFGPGTRLTVL.

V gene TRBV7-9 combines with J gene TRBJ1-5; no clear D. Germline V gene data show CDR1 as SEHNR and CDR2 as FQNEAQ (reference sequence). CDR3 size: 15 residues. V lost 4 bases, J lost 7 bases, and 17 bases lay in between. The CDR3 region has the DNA TGTGCCAGCAGCTCAACAGCCAGAACTGGCCAGCCCCAGCATTTT. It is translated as CASSSTARTGQPQHF.

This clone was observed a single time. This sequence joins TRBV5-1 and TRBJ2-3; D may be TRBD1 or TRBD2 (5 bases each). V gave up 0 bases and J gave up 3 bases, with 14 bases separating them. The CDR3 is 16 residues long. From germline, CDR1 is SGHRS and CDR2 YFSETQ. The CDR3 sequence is CASSLEGRGRTDTQYF. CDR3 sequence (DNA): TGCGCCAGCAGCTTGGAGGGTCGGGGACGAACAGATACGCAGTATTTT.